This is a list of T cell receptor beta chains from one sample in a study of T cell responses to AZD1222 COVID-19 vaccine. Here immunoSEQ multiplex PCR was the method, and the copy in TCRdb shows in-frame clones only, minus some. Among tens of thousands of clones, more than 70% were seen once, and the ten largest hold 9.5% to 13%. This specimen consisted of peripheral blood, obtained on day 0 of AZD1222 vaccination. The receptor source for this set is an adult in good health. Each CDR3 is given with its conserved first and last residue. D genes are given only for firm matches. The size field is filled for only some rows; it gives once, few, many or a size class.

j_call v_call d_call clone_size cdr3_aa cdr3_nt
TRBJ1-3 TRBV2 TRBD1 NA CASGDSPYSGNTIYF TGTGCCAGCGGGGACAGCCCGTACTCTGGAAACACCATATATTTT
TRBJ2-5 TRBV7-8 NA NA CASRQGPQETQYF TGTGCCAGCAGACAGGGACCCCAAGAGACCCAGTACTTC
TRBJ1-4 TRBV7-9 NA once CASSARPTGLGEKLFF TGTGCCAGCAGCGCCCGACCTACAGGGTTGGGTGAAAAACTGTTTTTT
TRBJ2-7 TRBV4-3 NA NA CASSQEMWYEQYF TGCGCCAGCAGCCAAGAAATGTGGTACGAGCAGTACTTC
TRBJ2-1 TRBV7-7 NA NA CASSLASGSEQFF TGTGCTAGCAGCTTAGCTAGTGGATCTGAGCAGTTCTTC
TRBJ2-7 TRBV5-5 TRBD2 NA CASSSIWTSGDYEQYF TGTGCCAGCAGCTCGATTTGGACTAGCGGAGACTACGAGCAGTACTTC
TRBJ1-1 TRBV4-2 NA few CASSQDSGGTEAFF TGTGCCAGCAGCCAAGATTCGGGTGGCACTGAAGCTTTCTTT
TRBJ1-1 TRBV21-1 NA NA CASTLRRRGLSKAFF TGTGCCAGCACATTAAGGCGCAGGGGGCTAAGTAAAGCTTTCTTT
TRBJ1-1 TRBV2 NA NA CASSVMNTEAFF TGTGCCAGCAGTGTGATGAACACTGAAGCTTTCTTT
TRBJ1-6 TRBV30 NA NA CASKWGSSYNSPLHF TGTGCCTCCAAGTGGGGTAGCTCCTATAATTCACCCCTCCACTTT
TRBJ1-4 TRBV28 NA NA CASSLTGNNEKLFF TGTGCCAGCAGTTTAACGGGGAATAATGAAAAACTGTTTTTT
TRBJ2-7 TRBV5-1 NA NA CASSLGGHLGYEQYF TGCGCCAGCAGCTTAGGAGGACACCTTGGCTACGAGCAGTACTTC
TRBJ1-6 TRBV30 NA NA CAWSTGHDNSPLHF TGTGCCTGGAGCACGGGCCACGATAATTCACCCCTCCACTTT
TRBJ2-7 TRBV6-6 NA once CASSRGWEQYF TGTGCCAGCAGTCGAGGGTGGGAGCAGTACTTC
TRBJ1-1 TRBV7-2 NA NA CASSPFQRNEAFF TGTGCCAGCAGCCCATTTCAGCGTAATGAAGCTTTCTTT
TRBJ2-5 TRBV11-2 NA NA CASSLAMGETQYF TGTGCCAGCAGCTTAGCGATGGGAGAGACCCAGTACTTC
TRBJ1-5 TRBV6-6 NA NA CASRTLLGYQPQHF TGTGCCAGCCGAACCCTACTAGGTTATCAGCCCCAGCATTTT
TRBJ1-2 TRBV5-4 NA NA CASSIVGGSSYGYTF TGTGCCAGCAGCATTGTCGGTGGAAGCAGCTATGGCTACACCTTC
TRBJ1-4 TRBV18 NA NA CASSRLGVEKLFF TGTGCCAGCTCACGTTTAGGGGTTGAAAAACTGTTTTTT
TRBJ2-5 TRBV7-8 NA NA CASRPRRGPGETQYF TGTGCCAGCAGACCTCGGCGGGGGCCCGGGGAGACCCAGTACTTC
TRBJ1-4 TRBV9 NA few CASSVGTRTHTTNEKLFF TGTGCCAGCAGCGTTGGGACCCGGACACACACAACTAATGAAAAACTGTTTTTT
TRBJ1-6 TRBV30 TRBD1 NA CAWDRGVTRRNSPLHF TGTGCCTGGGACAGGGGTGTAACCCGGCGTAATTCACCCCTCCACTTT
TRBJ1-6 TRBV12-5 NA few CASGLTQEFNSPLHF TGTGCTAGTGGTTTGACACAGGAATTTAATTCACCCCTCCACTTT
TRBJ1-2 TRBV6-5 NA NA CASRRGYGYTF TGTGCCAGCAGGAGAGGCTATGGCTACACCTTC
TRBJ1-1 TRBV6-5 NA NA CASSFLPQGAEAFF TGTGCCAGCAGTTTCCTCCCACAGGGAGCTGAAGCTTTCTTT
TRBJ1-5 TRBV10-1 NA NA CASIRSGYQPQHF TGCGCCAGCATTAGATCTGGTTATCAGCCCCAGCATTTT
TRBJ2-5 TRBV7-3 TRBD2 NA CASSLGLAGGLETQYF TGTGCCAGCAGCCTCGGACTAGCGGGGGGGCTAGAGACCCAGTACTTC
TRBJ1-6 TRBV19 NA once CASSMTQGNSPLHF TGTGCCAGTAGTATGACCCAGGGGAATTCACCCCTCCACTTT
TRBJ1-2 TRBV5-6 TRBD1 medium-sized CASSRQGTYGYTF TGTGCCAGCAGCAGACAGGGAACCTATGGCTACACCTTC
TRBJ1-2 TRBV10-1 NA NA CASSRDLNYGYTF TGCGCCAGCAGTCGGGACCTAAACTATGGCTACACCTTC
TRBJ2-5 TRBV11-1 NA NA CASSLWEQETQYF TGTGCCAGCAGCTTATGGGAGCAAGAGACCCAGTACTTC
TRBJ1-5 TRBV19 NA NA CASSASISNQPQHF TGTGCCAGTAGTGCCTCCATAAGCAATCAGCCCCAGCATTTT
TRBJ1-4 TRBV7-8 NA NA CASRSGRGDNEKLFF TGTGCCAGCAGGTCGGGCCGAGGCGATAATGAAAAACTGTTTTTT
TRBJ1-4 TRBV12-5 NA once CASGDGPATNEKLFF TGTGCTAGTGGGGACGGTCCAGCAACTAATGAAAAACTGTTTTTT
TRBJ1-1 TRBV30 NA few CAWSDLLGRLNTEAFF TGTGCCTGGAGTGACCTCCTGGGGCGACTGAACACTGAAGCTTTCTTT
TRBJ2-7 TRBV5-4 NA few CASSLAGNEQYF TGTGCCAGCAGCTTGGCGGGCAACGAGCAGTACTTC